A selection of T cell receptor beta chains follows, all from one sample in a study of T-cell reconstitution after alpha-beta-depleted transplantation in children. TCRdb reanalysed the PCR reads using MiXCR and keeps one entry per CDR3 protein. This sample has around 580,000 distinct CDR3 sequences, with more than 20% found just once. Sequenced material: PBMCs, mostly from graft donor cells, taken 360 days after TCRalphabeta/CD19-depleted stem cell transplant. The receptors derive from a boy less than two years old who had a stem cell transplant for acute myeloid leukemia, so the T cells may come from the graft donor. Both conserved end residues are part of each CDR3. The order of the fields is V gene, D gene, clone size, J gene, CDR3 protein, CDR3 DNA. D genes are given only for firm matches. For some rows the clone size is stated as once, few or many, or as a class when expanded; others skip it.

TRBV20-1	-	-	TRBJ1-1	CSAGPQNGQTEAFF	TGCAGTGCTGGGCCTCAGAATGGGCAAACTGAAGCTTTCTTT
TRBV11-3	-	many	TRBJ2-5	CASSKVVETQYF	TGTGCCAGCAGCAAGGTCGTGGAGACCCAGTACTTC
TRBV7-9	-	-	TRBJ1-5	CASSLVGGEQPQHF	TGTGCCAGCAGCTTAGTCGGGGGGGAACAGCCCCAGCATTTT
TRBV6-1	-	few	TRBJ2-2	CASSPRTIMNTGELFF	TGTGCCAGCAGTCCAAGGACTATAATGAACACCGGGGAGCTGTTTTTT
TRBV18	-	-	TRBJ1-4	CASSPPAGRGLFF	TGTGCCAGCTCACCACCGGCAGGGCGAGGACTGTTTTTT
TRBV29-1	-	-	TRBJ1-1	CSVAFPRTEAFF	TGCAGCGTTGCTTTCCCGAGGACTGAAGCTTTCTTT
TRBV20-1	TRBD1	-	TRBJ2-7	CSAIKDRDLSDEQYF	TGCAGTGCTATAAAGGACAGGGACCTATCCGACGAGCAGTACTTC
TRBV6-5	-	many	TRBJ1-2	CASRPTGRSTNYGYTF	TGTGCCAGCAGGCCTACCGGTCGTTCGACTAACTATGGCTACACCTTC
TRBV3-1	-	many	TRBJ1-3	CASSQEMWRSGNTIYF	TGTGCCAGCAGCCAAGAGATGTGGCGGTCTGGAAACACCATATATTTT
TRBV12-3/TRBV12-4	-	-	TRBJ2-3	CASSLWGPSDTQYF	TGTGCCAGCAGTTTATGGGGCCCCTCGGATACGCAGTATTTT
TRBV20-1	-	few	TRBJ2-1	CSATRGGQSYNEQFF	TGCAGTGCTACCAGGGGGGGCCAATCCTACAATGAGCAGTTCTTC
TRBV6-1	TRBD2	many	TRBJ2-1	CASSEKGLAGGLNYNEQFF	TGTGCCAGCAGTGAAAAGGGGCTAGCGGGGGGCCTAAACTACAATGAGCAGTTCTTC
TRBV7-9	-	many	TRBJ1-1	CASSLRRLEAFF	TGTGCCAGCAGCTTAAGGCGCCTTGAAGCTTTCTTT
TRBV10-1	TRBD1	-	TRBJ2-4	CASSESTGENIQYF	TGCGCCAGCAGTGAGAGTACAGGGGAAAACATTCAGTACTTC
TRBV20-1	-	many	TRBJ2-5	CSAGSPQETQYF	TGCAGTGCAGGGAGTCCCCAAGAGACCCAGTACTTC
TRBV7-9	TRBD1	many	TRBJ2-7	CASSLAFGTGSYEQYF	TGTGCCAGCAGCTTAGCATTCGGGACAGGATCCTACGAGCAGTACTTC
TRBV11-1	TRBD2	few	TRBJ2-1	CASSLGTLRGGKGRNEQFF	TGTGCCAGCAGCTTGGGGACCTTGCGGGGGGGCAAGGGACGCAATGAGCAGTTCTTC
TRBV15	TRBD1	-	TRBJ1-5	CATSRQGDNQPQHF	TGTGCCACCAGCAGGCAGGGGGACAATCAGCCCCAGCATTTT
TRBV4-3	-	once	TRBJ2-2	CASSQGGGPNTGELFF	TGCGCCAGCAGCCAAGGCGGGGGCCCGAACACCGGGGAGCTGTTTTTT
TRBV4-3	-	-	TRBJ2-7	CASSNRDLGDEQYF	TGCGCCAGCAGCAATCGGGACTTAGGCGACGAGCAGTACTTC
TRBV7-2	-	-	TRBJ2-7	CASSPDRFYEQYF	TGTGCCAGCAGCCCAGACAGGTTTTACGAGCAGTACTTC
TRBV4-1	-	-	TRBJ2-5	CASSPYPWPQETQYF	TGCGCCAGCAGCCCTTATCCGTGGCCCCAAGAGACCCAGTACTTC
TRBV12-3/TRBV12-4	-	-	TRBJ2-3	CASSLWTGTDTQYF	TGTGCCAGCAGTCTCTGGACAGGCACAGATACGCAGTATTTT
TRBV12-3/TRBV12-4	-	-	TRBJ2-7	CASSLSGGTSSYEQYF	TGTGCCAGCAGTTTAAGTGGGGGGACCAGCTCCTACGAGCAGTACTTC
TRBV12-3/TRBV12-4	TRBD1	-	TRBJ2-1	CASSTTGIQFF	TGTGCCAGCAGCACGACAGGGATTCAGTTCTTC
TRBV5-6	-	-	TRBJ2-6	CASSAHLGKGANVLTF	TGTGCCAGCAGCGCGCACCTCGGTAAAGGGGCCAACGTCCTGACTTTC
TRBV20-1	TRBD2	few	TRBJ2-3	CSATRLAGAANTQYF	TGCAGTGCTACTAGACTAGCGGGGGCGGCAAATACGCAGTATTTT
TRBV6-1	TRBD1	many	TRBJ2-1	CASSDRGFGEQFF	TGTGCCAGCAGTGACAGGGGGTTTGGTGAGCAGTTCTTC
TRBV5-1	-	few	TRBJ2-5	CASSLGRTEKWETQYF	TGCGCCAGCAGCTTGGGTAGGACAGAGAAGTGGGAGACCCAGTACTTC
TRBV14	TRBD2	many	TRBJ2-1	CASSLHSSWTSGRSYNEQFF	TGTGCCAGCAGCCTTCACTCTTCCTGGACTAGCGGAAGATCCTACAATGAGCAGTTCTTC
TRBV4-1	-	-	TRBJ1-1	CASSQEQAQGEAFF	TGCGCCAGCAGCCAAGAGCAGGCCCAGGGTGAAGCTTTCTTT
TRBV3-1	-	-	TRBJ1-1	CASSIRLNTEAFF	TGTGCCAGCAGCATTCGATTGAACACTGAAGCTTTCTTT
TRBV7-8	-	-	TRBJ2-1	CASSLVPRGRNEQFF	TGTGCCAGCAGCTTAGTCCCGCGGGGGCGTAATGAGCAGTTCTTC
TRBV3-1	TRBD2	once	TRBJ2-1	CASSQSGTSGGRQFF	TGTGCCAGCAGCCAGTCAGGGACTAGCGGGGGGAGGCAGTTCTTC
TRBV2	TRBD1	-	TRBJ2-3	CASSRRQGSADTQYF	TGTGCCAGCAGCCGACGACAGGGGTCGGCAGATACGCAGTATTTT
TRBV29-1	-	many	TRBJ2-5	CSVEGPVGQETQYF	TGCAGCGTTGAGGGGCCCGTGGGCCAAGAGACCCAGTACTTC